The 29 T cell receptor beta chains presented below share a single source sample, sequenced in a study of cytomegalovirus exposure and HLA in healthy donors. Primers: 60 Vbeta forward and 13 Jbeta reverse. Profiled with immunoSEQ multiplex PCR; TCRdb holds only in-frame clones, not every one. Of some 170,000 clones detected, about four fifths appear once; the ten largest clones hold about 3%. Specimen: PBMCs. The receptors originated from a male donor in good health and CMV-seronegative.

The chain is built from TRBV2 and TRBJ2-5, with unresolved D. Gene TRBJ2-7 matches the end of the DNA better, so the J call may be wrong. From germline, CDR1 is SNHLY and CDR2 FYNNEI. This CDR3 has 12 amino acids. CDR3 residues: CASSEGSYEQYF. CDR3 nucleotide sequence: TGTGCCAGCAGTGAAGGGTCCTACGAGCAGTACTTC.

The chain uses TRBV30 and TRBJ2-7, with D perhaps TRBD1 (7 bases). The length of the CDR3 is 18 residues. The V end lost 3 bases, the J end lost 0 bases, and 24 bases lay between the germline ends. Germline lookup yields CDR1 GTSNPN and CDR2 SVGIG (reference sequence). CDR3 amino acids: CAWSQDGGTVGSSYEQYF. The CDR3 DNA reads as TGTGCCTGGAGCCAAGATGGGGGGACAGTTGGATCCTCCTACGAGCAGTACTTC.

DNA of the CDR3: TGTGCCATCAGTGAACCGTCGGGAGGGTCCTACGAGCAGTACTTC. Translation gives CAISEPSGGSYEQYF. V gene TRBV10-3 combines with J gene TRBJ2-7, with 8 bases identical to TRBD2. The length of the CDR3 is 15 residues. Trimming cost V 3 bases and J 1 base; bases outside gene matches: 5. Germline V lookup: CDR1 ENHRY, CDR2 SYGVKD.

J is TRBJ1-2 and V is TRBV2; TRBD1 aligns across 12 bases. The germline CDR1 and CDR2 sequences are SNHLY and FYNNEI. Germline trimming cut 6 bases from V and 4 bases from J; bases unmatched to any gene: 9. The CDR3 is 16 residues long. This CDR3 is CASRPGQGAIGYGYTF. The CDR3 DNA sequence: TGTGCCAGCAGACCGGGACAGGGGGCGATCGGCTATGGCTACACCTTC.

The sample holds one count of this clone. The V and J genes are TRBV6-5 and TRBJ1-3; a weak D match, TRBD1 (5 bases). Per germline, CDR1 MNHEY and CDR2 SVGAGI. Trimming stripped 10 bases from V and 0 bases from J, with 10 bases between. This CDR3 is 13 amino acids long. The CDR3 DNA is TGTGCCACGGAGGGGAGCTCTGGAAACACCATATATTTT. It yields the protein CATEGSSGNTIYF.

This sequence joins TRBV5-1 and TRBJ2-1, with TRBD1 identical over 7 bases. This CDR3 has 17 amino acids. Germline V gives CDR1 SGHRS, CDR2 YFSETQ. V dropped 4 bases and J dropped 1; count of bases not matched to a gene: 11. The CDR3 is CASSGSVRGRSYNEQFF. The CDR3, as DNA: TGCGCCAGCAGCGGTAGCGTAAGGGGGCGATCCTACAATGAGCAGTTCTTC.

The genes are TRBV7-9 and TRBJ2-7; TRBD1 matches at 7 bases. V was pared by 5 bases and J by 1 base, with 5 bases of the junction left unmatched. The CDR3 runs 14 residues. The germline CDR1 and CDR2 sequences are SEHNR and FQNEAQ (reference sequence). The CDR3: CASSASQGSYEQYF. The CDR3 nucleotides are TGTGCCAGCAGCGCCTCACAGGGGTCCTACGAGCAGTACTTC.

CDR3 loop: CASRRAGGSYNEQFF. CDR3 DNA: TGTGCCAGCCGGCGGGCGGGAGGGTCCTACAATGAGCAGTTCTTC. The J gene is TRBJ2-1, the V gene TRBV25-1; 9 bases are a match to TRBD2. V trimming: 8 bases; J trimming: 1 base; junction bases outside the gene matches: 6. CDR1 and CDR2 from the germline V gene are MGHDK and SYGVNS. This CDR3 contains 15 residues.

This clone was counted between two and nine times. The chain combines TRBV7-3 with TRBJ1-1; D is uncertain. The germline V gene has CDR1 SGHTA and CDR2 FQGTGA. The CDR3 loop spans 15 amino acids. V was pared by 6 bases and J by 1 base, with 15 bases between. CDR3 nucleotides: TGTGCCAGCAGTTTGGCAGGTCTTGCGAACACTGAAGCTTTCTTT. This codes for CASSLAGLANTEAFF.

Comment on this clone: Other DNA sequences within the sample encode an identical CDR3. This chain joins TRBV27 and TRBJ2-5; weak D call: TRBD2 (7 bases). CDR1 and CDR2 from the germline V gene are MNHEY and SMNVEV (reference sequence). CDR3 size: 13 residues. V gave up 1 base and J gave up 5 bases, with 8 bases separating them. CDR3 loop: CASSLWGGETQYF. CDR3 sequence (DNA): TGTGCCAGCAGTTTATGGGGGGGCGAGACCCAGTACTTC.

The rearrangement links TRBV7-3 to TRBJ1-1, with 10 nucleotides matching TRBD1. In germline, CDR1 is SGHTA, CDR2 FQGTGA. The CDR3 extends over 14 amino acids. The V and J ends lost 5 bases and 8 bases, in that order; junction bases with no gene match: 8. CDR3 bases: TGTGCCAGCAGCCCGAACCGGGACAGGGGAGAAGCTTTCTTT. As protein: CASSPNRDRGEAFF.

The CDR3 sequence is CAWTQTPGAGSPLHF. The CDR3, as DNA: TGTGCCTGGACCCAGACCCCAGGGGCCGGTTCACCCCTCCACTTT. The chain joins TRBV30 to TRBJ1-6; a weak D match, TRBD1 (6 bases). Germline CDR1 reads GTSNPN; CDR2 reads SVGIG (reference sequence). CDR3 length: 15 amino acids. Trimming shortened V by 4 bases and J by 9 bases, and 19 bases separated the two germline ends. The whole variable domain, remainder taken from reference TRBV30 and TRBJ1-6, is SQTIHQWPATLVQPVGSPLSLECTVEGTSNPNLYWYRQAAGRGLQLLFYSVGIGQISSEVPQNLSASRPQDRQFILSSKKLLLSDSGFYLCAWTQTPGAGSPLHFGNGTRLTVT.

V and J are TRBV7-6 and TRBJ1-5; possibly TRBD1 for D (5 bases). The germline CDR1 and CDR2 sequences are SGHVS and FNYEAQ. V lost 5 bases and J 4 bases, leaving 9 bases between the germline ends. The CDR3 is 13 residues long. The CDR3 coding sequence is TGTGCCAGCAGCCCGGACACTAATCAGCCCCAGCATTTT. It specifies CASSPDTNQPQHF.

The chain has TRBV18 and TRBJ1-6; maybe TRBD1 (5 bases). CDR1 and CDR2 from the germline V gene are KGHSH and LQKENI. This CDR3 is built from 15 residues. Trimming removed 3 bases from V and 4 bases from J, with 10 bases in between. DNA of the CDR3: TGTGCCAGCTCACCCGGGGGGGGATATAATTCACCCCTCCACTTT. Amino acids: CASSPGGGYNSPLHF.

This rearrangement joins TRBV10-3 to TRBJ2-1, with 12 bases aligning to TRBD2. The junction had 3 bases not matched to a gene; V was cut back by 4 bases and J by 5 bases. Germline V lookup: CDR1 ENHRY, CDR2 SYGVKD. The CDR3 runs to 15 residues. This CDR3 reads CAISVLAGGNNEQFF. CDR3 coding DNA: TGTGCCATCAGTGTACTAGCGGGAGGAAACAATGAGCAGTTCTTC.

The chain recombines TRBV28 with TRBJ1-5; D not certain. CDR1 and CDR2 from the germline V gene are MDHEN and SYDVKM. Trimming shortened V by 7 bases and J by 6 bases, and 22 bases separated the two germline ends. This CDR3 is built from 16 residues. The CDR3 bases are TGTGCCAGCACTTCCCCCGGACGAGGGAGGGCTCAGCCCCAGCATTTT. It translates to CASTSPGRGRAQPQHF.

This clone was picked up a small number of times. V is TRBV2 and J is TRBJ1-5; 9 positions agree with TRBD1. Germline values: CDR1 SNHLY, CDR2 FYNNEI. J gave up 5 bases and V 7 bases, and 3 bases lay outside the gene matches. This CDR3 has 13 residues. This chain's CDR3 is CASNRGLDQPQHF. CDR3 sequence (DNA): TGTGCCAGCAACAGGGGGCTCGATCAGCCCCAGCATTTT. The complete variable domain, with remaining parts taken from reference TRBV2 and TRBJ1-5, reads EPEVTQTPSHQVTQMGQEVILRCVPISNHLYFYWYRQILGQKVEFLVSFYNNEISEKSEIFDDQFSVERPDGSNFTLKIRSTKLEDSAMYFCASNRGLDQPQHFGDGTRLSIL.

This clone was detected a few times. V gene TRBV19 combines with J gene TRBJ2-3, with a weak D call TRBD2 (6 bases). This CDR3 spans 15 amino acids. Trimming pared 3 bases from V and 5 bases from J, leaving 15 bases between. Germline CDR1 reads LNHDA; CDR2 reads SQIVND (reference sequence). This CDR3 is CASSIYGRTVDTQYF. CDR3 sequence (DNA): TGTGCCAGTAGTATTTACGGGAGAACGGTAGATACGCAGTATTTT.

The rearrangement joins TRBV7-8 to TRBJ1-5; 7 bases agree with TRBD1. This CDR3 spans 16 amino acids. Trimming took 1 base from V and 0 from J; bases not matched to a gene: 3. Germline CDR1 and CDR2: SGHVS and FQNEAQ. The DNA of the CDR3 is TGTGCCAGCAGCTTAGGCGACAGGGTTAGCAATCAGCCCCAGCATTTT. It specifies CASSLGDRVSNQPQHF.

The genes are TRBV4-3 and TRBJ1-2; maybe TRBD1 (5 bases). There are 16 residues in the CDR3. Germline V gene lookup returns CDR1 LGHNA and CDR2 YSLEER. V was trimmed by 0 bases and J by 4 bases, leaving 15 bases between them. CDR3 in amino acids: CASSQDPSGGPYGYTF. Here the CDR3 DNA reads TGCGCCAGCAGCCAAGATCCGTCGGGGGGTCCCTATGGCTACACCTTC.

This clone showed up just a few times. The V call is TRBV7-9, the J call TRBJ1-1, with D perhaps TRBD1 (5 bases). Trimming cost V 3 bases and J 0 bases, with 11 bases left between them. Germline V gives CDR1 SEHNR, CDR2 FQNEAQ (reference sequence). The CDR3 spans 15 residues. The CDR3 protein is CASSLSTVLNTEAFF. In nucleotides, the CDR3 is TGTGCCAGCAGCTTGTCGACAGTTTTGAACACTGAAGCTTTCTTT.

This clone was found a few times. One junction end disagrees with the germline gene, perhaps due to a read error. V and J are TRBV7-9 and TRBJ2-1; the match to TRBD1 covers 10 bases. The V gene's germline CDR1 is SEHNR and CDR2 FQNEAQ (reference sequence). The CDR3 consists of 15 residues. As DNA, the CDR3 is TGTGCCAGCAGGTTAGGACAGGGGGCCTACAATGAGCAGTTCTTC. Its translation: CASRLGQGAYNEQFF.

This clone came up once. The chain links TRBV30 to TRBJ1-5, with a weak D call TRBD1 (5 bases). This CDR3 has 12 residues. Per the germline V gene, CDR1 is GTSNPN and CDR2 is SVGIG (reference sequence). Trimming shortened V by 5 bases and J by 6 bases, and 11 bases separated the two germline ends. This chain's CDR3 is CAWDSGFQPQHF. DNA of the CDR3: TGTGCCTGGGACTCAGGGTTTCAGCCCCAGCATTTT. The whole variable domain, remainder taken from reference TRBV30 and TRBJ1-5, is SQTIHQWPATLVQPVGSPLSLECTVEGTSNPNLYWYRQAAGRGLQLLFYSVGIGQISSEVPQNLSASRPQDRQFILSSKKLLLSDSGFYLCAWDSGFQPQHFGDGTRLSIL.

This chain's CDR3 is CASGGTGAHEQYF. For the CDR3, the DNA is TGCGCCAGTGGAGGGACAGGGGCACACGAGCAGTACTTC. This chain joins TRBV10-1 and TRBJ2-7; 10 bases line up with TRBD1. V lost 9 bases to trimming and J lost 5 bases; unmatched junction nucleotides: 7. The V gene's germline CDR1 is WNHNN and CDR2 SYGVQD (reference sequence). This CDR3 has 13 residues.

The chain uses TRBV19 and TRBJ2-7, with 7 positions matching TRBD2. Looked up from germline, CDR1 is LNHDA and CDR2 is SQIVND (reference sequence). Losses at the gene ends were 3 bases for V and 2 bases for J; bases not matched to a gene: 4. The CDR3 covers 14 residues. The CDR3 DNA follows: TGTGCCAGTAGTATTCGCGGGAGCGCCTACGAGCAGTACTTC. Amino acids: CASSIRGSAYEQYF.

The chain couples TRBV9 to TRBJ2-1; TRBD2 matches at 11 bases. J was trimmed by 7 bases and V by 3 bases; bases with no gene match: 6. Per germline, CDR1 SGDLS and CDR2 YYNGEE. There are 15 residues in the CDR3. The DNA for the CDR3 is TGTGCCAGCAGCGCGACTAGCGGGGCCAGGAATGAGCAGTTCTTC. Residues: CASSATSGARNEQFF.

This clone was found a few times. V is TRBV5-1 and J is TRBJ2-3; 9 positions match TRBD2. Per the germline V gene, CDR1 is SGHRS and CDR2 is YFSETQ. The CDR3 is 14 residues long. The V gene end was trimmed by 2 bases and the J gene end by 6 bases; junction bases not matched to a gene: 4. DNA for the CDR3: TGCGCCAGCAGCTTTTCTAGCGGGGAGGATACGCAGTATTTT. Its protein product is CASSFSSGEDTQYF.

In its sample, this clone was seen a few times. J is TRBJ1-5 and V is TRBV2; TRBD1 agrees at 8 bases. The CDR3 consists of 14 residues. Unmatched junction bases numbered 4, after V lost 5 bases and J lost 4 bases. Germline CDR1 SNHLY, CDR2 FYNNEI. The CDR3 coding sequence is TGTGCCAGCAGTAACAGACAGGGGAATCAGCCCCAGCATTTT. Its translation is CASSNRQGNQPQHF. Using reference TRBV2 and TRBJ1-5 for the parts outside the CDR3, the full variable domain is EPEVTQTPSHQVTQMGQEVILRCVPISNHLYFYWYRQILGQKVEFLVSFYNNEISEKSEIFDDQFSVERPDGSNFTLKIRSTKLEDSAMYFCASSNRQGNQPQHFGDGTRLSIL.

The genes are TRBV2 and TRBJ2-4; 7 positions agree with TRBD1. V was clipped by 6 bases and J by 0 bases; unmatched bases: 5. Germline V gives CDR1 SNHLY, CDR2 FYNNEI. CDR3 length: 15 amino acids. CDR3 residues: CASRGQLAAKNIQYF. CDR3 in DNA: TGTGCCAGCAGGGGACAGTTAGCAGCCAAAAACATTCAGTACTTC.